This T cell receptor beta chain was obtained from a study of TIL therapy for anti-PD-1-resistant metastatic lung cancer. Overall study: Half of patients were current or former smokers.

This clone was recorded once. Its antigen is not known. V gave up 2 bases and J gave up 7 bases; unmatched junction bases: 14. Germline CDR1 and CDR2: SEHNR and FQNEAQ (reference sequence). CDR3 length: 17 amino acids. As for time point: pre-treatment sample, taken before nivolumab and TIL therapy. The tumor samples were excised metastases, mostly pleural nodules or supraclavicular lymph nodes. Enrollment ran from October 2017 to early 2020. The study, taken as a whole, reports: Compared with baseline intratumoral T cells, expanded TIL cultures were more clonal and less diverse (about 5.8% vs 31%).

Sequencing used immunoSEQ v3. Survey-level samples got approximately 1.8 million read pairs; deep-level samples got about 5-6.5 million. Generated by immunoSEQ multiplex PCR, the TCRdb table keeps only in-frame clones and is missing some. The sample lists 6,000 to 7,500 clones, roughly two thirds occurring once. V and J are TRBV7-9 and TRBJ1-2; 9 nucleotides line up with TRBD1. This clonotype originated in a person aged 25-85 years with non-small cell lung cancer. The specimen comprised tumor tissue, sampled at baseline. The CDR3 sequence is CASSLFRTGASAGGYTF. The CDR3 DNA reads as TGTGCCAGCAGCTTATTTCGGACAGGGGCGTCGGCGGGTGGCTACACCTTC.